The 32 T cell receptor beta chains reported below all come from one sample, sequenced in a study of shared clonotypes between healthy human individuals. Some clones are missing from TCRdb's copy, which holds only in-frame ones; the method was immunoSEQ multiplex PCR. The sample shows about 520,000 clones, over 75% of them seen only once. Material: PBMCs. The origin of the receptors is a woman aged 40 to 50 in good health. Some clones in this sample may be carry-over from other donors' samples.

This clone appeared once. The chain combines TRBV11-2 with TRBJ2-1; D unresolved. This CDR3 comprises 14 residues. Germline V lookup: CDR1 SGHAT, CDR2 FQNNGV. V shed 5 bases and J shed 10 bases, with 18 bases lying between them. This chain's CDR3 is CASSRGLSQQEQFF. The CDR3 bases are TGTGCCAGCAGCCGTGGCCTATCTCAGCAGGAGCAGTTCTTC.

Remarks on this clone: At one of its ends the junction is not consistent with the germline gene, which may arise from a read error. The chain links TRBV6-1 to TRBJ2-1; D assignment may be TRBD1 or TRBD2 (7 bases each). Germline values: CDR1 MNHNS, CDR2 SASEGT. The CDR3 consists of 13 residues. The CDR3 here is CASISEGGGELFF. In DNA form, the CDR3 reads TGTGCCAGCATCTCTGAGGGAGGGGGCGAGCTGTTCTTC.

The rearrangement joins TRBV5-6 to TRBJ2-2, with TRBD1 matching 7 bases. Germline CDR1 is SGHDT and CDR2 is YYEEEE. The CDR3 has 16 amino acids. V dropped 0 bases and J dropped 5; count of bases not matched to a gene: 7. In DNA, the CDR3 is TGTGCCAGCAGCTTGGGACAGGGTCGAGTTACCGGGGAGCTGTTTTTT. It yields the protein CASSLGQGRVTGELFF.

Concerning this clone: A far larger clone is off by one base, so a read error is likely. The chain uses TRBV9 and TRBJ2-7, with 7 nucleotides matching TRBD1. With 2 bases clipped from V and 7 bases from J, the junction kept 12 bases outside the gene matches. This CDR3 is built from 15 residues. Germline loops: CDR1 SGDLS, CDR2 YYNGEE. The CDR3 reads CASSVGDSPLREQYF. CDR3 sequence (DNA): TGTGCCAGCAGCGTGGGGGACAGCCCTTTAAGGGAGCAGTACTTC.

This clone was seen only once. CDR3 loop: CSAMEGTNEKLFF. For the CDR3, the DNA is TGCAGCGCCATGGAGGGGACTAATGAAAAACTGTTTTTT. The V gene is TRBV29-1, the J gene TRBJ1-4; TRBD1 is a possible D gene (5 bases). Between the trimmed V and J ends, which lost 7 bases and 2 bases, there was a span of 11 bases. The CDR3 sequence is 13 residues long. CDR1 and CDR2 from the germline V gene are SQVTM and ANQGSEA.

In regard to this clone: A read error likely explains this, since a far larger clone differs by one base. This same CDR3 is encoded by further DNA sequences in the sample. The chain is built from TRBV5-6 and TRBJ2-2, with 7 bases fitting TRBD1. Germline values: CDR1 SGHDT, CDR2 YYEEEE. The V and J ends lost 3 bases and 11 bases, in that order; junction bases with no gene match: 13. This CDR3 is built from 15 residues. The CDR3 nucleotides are TGTGCCAGCAGCTCTCCCGACAGGGCGGACGGAGAGCTGTTTTTT. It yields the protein CASSSPDRADGELFF.

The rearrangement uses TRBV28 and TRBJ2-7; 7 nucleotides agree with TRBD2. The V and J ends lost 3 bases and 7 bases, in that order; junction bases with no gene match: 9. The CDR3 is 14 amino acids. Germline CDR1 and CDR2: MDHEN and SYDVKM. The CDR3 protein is CASSFGGGYREQYF. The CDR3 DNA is TGTGCCAGCAGTTTTGGGGGAGGGTATCGGGAGCAGTACTTC.

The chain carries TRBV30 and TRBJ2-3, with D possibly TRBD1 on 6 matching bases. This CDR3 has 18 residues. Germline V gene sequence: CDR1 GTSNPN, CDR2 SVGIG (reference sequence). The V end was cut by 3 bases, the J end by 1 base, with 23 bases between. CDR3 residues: CAWRAQPLGGPGTDTQYF. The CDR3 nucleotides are TGTGCCTGGAGAGCCCAACCCTTAGGGGGACCGGGCACAGATACGCAGTATTTT.

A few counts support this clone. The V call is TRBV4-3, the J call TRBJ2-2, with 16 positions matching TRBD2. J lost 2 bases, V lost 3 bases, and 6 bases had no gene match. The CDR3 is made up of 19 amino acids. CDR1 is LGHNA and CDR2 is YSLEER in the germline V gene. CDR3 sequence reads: CASSQAGTSGGANTGELFF. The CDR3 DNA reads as TGCGCCAGCAGCCAGGCCGGGACTAGCGGGGGGGCAAACACCGGGGAGCTGTTTTTT.

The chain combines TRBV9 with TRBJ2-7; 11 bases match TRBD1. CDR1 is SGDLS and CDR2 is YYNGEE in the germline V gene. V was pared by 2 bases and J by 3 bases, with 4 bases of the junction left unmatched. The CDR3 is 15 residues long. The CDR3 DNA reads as TGTGCCAGCAGCGTGGACAGGGGGCCGTTCTACGAGCAGTACTTC. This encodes CASSVDRGPFYEQYF.

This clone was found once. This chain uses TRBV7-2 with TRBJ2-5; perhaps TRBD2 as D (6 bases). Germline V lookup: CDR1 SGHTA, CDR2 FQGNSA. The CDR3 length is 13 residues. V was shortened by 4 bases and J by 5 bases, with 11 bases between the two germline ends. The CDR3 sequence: CASSSNRGETQYF. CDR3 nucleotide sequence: TGTGCCAGCAGCTCCAATCGGGGGGAGACCCAGTACTTC.

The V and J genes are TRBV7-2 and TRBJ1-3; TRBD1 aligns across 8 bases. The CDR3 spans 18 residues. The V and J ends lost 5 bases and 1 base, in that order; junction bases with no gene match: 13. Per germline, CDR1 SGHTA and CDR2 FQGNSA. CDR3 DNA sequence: TGTGCCAGCAGCCCTAGGGGGGCCAGGGGGCCATCTGGAAACACCATATATTTT. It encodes CASSPRGARGPSGNTIYF.

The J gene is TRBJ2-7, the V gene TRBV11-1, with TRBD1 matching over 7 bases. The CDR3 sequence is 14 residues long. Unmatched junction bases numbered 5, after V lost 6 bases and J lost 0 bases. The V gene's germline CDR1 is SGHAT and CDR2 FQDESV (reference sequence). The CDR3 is CASRRTGGSYEQYF. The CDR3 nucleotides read TGTGCCAGCAGGCGGACAGGCGGCTCCTACGAGCAGTACTTC.

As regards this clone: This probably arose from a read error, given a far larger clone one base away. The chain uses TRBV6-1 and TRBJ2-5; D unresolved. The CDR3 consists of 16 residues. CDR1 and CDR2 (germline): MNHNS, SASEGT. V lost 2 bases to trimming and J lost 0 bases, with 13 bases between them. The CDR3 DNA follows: TGTGCCAGCAGTGAATGGACGAAATTGTACCAAGAGACCCAGTACTTC. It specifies CASSEWTKLYQETQYF.

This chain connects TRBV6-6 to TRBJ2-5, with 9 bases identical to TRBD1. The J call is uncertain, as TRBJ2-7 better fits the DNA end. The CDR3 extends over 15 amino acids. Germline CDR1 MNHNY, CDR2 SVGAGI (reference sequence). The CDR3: CASSFEGQGSYEQYF. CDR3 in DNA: TGTGCCAGCAGTTTTGAGGGACAGGGATCCTACGAGCAGTACTTC.

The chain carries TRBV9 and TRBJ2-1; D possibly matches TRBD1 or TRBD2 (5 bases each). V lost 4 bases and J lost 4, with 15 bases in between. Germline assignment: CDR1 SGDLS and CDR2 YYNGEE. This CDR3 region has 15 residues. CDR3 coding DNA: TGTGCCAGCAGCCTTGGGGGACCGACATACAATGAGCAGTTCTTC. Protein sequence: CASSLGGPTYNEQFF.

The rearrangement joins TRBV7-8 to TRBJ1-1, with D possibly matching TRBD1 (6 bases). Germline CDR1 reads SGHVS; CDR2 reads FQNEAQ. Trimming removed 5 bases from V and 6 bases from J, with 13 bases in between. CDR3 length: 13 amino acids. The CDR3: CASSPDRLAEAFF. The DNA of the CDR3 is TGTGCCAGCAGCCCAGACAGGTTAGCTGAAGCTTTCTTT. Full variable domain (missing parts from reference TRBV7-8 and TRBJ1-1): GAGVSQSPRYKVAKRGQDVALRCDPISGHVSLFWYQQALGQGPEFLTYFQNEAQLDKSGLPSDRFFAERPEGSVSTLKIQRTQQEDSAVYLCASSPDRLAEAFFGQGTRLTVV.

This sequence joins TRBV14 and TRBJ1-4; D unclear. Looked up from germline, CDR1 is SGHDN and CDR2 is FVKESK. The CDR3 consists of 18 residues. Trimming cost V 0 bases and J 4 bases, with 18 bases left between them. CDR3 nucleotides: TGTGCCAGCAGCCAAGATCTGGTGAGCGCTGGCAATAATGAAAAACTGTTTTTT. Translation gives CASSQDLVSAGNNEKLFF.

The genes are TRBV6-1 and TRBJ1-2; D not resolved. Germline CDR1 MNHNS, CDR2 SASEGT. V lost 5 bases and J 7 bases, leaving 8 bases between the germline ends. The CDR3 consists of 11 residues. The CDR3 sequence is CASSWVSGYTF. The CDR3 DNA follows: TGTGCCAGCAGTTGGGTCTCTGGCTACACCTTC.

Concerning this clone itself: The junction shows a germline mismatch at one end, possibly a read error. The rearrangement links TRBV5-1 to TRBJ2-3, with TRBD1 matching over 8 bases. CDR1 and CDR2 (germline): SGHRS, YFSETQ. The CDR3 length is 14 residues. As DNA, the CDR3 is TGCGCCAGCACCTTGACAGGGGGCACAGATACGCAGTATTTT. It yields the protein CASTLTGGTDTQYF.

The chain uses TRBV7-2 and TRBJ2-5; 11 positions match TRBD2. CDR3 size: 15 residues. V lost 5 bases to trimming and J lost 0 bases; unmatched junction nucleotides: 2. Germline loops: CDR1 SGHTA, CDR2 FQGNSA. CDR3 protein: CASSTTSGNQETQYF. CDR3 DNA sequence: TGTGCCAGCAGCACGACTAGCGGGAACCAAGAGACCCAGTACTTC.

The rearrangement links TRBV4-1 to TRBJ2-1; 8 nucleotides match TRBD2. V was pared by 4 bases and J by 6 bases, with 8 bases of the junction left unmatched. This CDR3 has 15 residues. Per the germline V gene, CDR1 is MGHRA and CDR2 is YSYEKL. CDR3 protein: CASSPRTSRGNEQFF. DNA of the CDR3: TGCGCCAGCAGCCCCAGGACTAGCCGGGGCAATGAGCAGTTCTTC.

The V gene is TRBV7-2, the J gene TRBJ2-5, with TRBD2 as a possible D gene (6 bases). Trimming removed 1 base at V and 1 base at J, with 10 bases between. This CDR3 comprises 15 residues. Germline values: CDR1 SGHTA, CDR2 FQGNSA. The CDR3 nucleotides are TGTGCCAGCAGCTTAGAGGGTAGCGGCCAAGAGACCCAGTACTTC. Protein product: CASSLEGSGQETQYF.

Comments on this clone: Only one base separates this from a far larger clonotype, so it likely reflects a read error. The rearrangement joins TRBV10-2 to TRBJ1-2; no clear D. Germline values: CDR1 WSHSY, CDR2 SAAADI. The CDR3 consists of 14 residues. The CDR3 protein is CAISEMVSNYGYTF. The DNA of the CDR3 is TGCGCCATCAGTGAAATGGTCTCTAACTATGGCTACACCTTC.

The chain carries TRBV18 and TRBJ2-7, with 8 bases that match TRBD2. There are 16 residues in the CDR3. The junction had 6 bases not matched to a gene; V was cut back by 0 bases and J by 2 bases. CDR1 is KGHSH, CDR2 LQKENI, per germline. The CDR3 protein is CASSPPGRGVTYEQYF. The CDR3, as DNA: TGTGCCAGCTCACCACCCGGGAGGGGCGTAACCTACGAGCAGTACTTC.

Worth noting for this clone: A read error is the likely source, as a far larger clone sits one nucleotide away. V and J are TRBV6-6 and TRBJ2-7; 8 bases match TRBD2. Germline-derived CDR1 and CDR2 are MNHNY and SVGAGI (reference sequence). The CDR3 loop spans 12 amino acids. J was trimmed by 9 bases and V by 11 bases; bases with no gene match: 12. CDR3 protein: CAASGRGLGQYF. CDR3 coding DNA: TGTGCCGCCAGCGGGAGAGGCCTCGGGCAGTACTTC.

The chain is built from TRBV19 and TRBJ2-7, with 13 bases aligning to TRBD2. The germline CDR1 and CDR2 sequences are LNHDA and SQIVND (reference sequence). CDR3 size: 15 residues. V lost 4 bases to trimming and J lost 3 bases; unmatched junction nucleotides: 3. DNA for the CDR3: TGTGCCAGTAGTACTGGGACTAGCGGGATCTACGAGCAGTACTTC. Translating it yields CASSTGTSGIYEQYF.

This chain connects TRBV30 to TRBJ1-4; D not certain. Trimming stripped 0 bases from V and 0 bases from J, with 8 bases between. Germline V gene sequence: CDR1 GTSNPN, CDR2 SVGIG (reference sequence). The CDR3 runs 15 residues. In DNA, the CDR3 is TGTGCCTGGAGTGTGTGGGTTGCAACTAATGAAAAACTGTTTTTT. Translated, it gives CAWSVWVATNEKLFF.

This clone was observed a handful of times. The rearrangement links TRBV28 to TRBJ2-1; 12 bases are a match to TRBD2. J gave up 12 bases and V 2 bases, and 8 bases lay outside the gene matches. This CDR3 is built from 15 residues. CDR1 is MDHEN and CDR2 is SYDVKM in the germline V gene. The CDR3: CASSLGDRGLAGQFF. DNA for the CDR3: TGTGCCAGCAGTTTAGGGGACAGGGGACTAGCGGGGCAGTTCTTC.

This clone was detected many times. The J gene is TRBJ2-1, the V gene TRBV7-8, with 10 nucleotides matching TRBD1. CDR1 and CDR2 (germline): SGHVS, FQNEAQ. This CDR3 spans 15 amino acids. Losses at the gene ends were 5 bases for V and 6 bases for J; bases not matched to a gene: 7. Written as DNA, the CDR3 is TGTGCCAGCAGCAGGGTCCGGGACAGGGGCAATGAGCAGTTCTTC. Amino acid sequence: CASSRVRDRGNEQFF.

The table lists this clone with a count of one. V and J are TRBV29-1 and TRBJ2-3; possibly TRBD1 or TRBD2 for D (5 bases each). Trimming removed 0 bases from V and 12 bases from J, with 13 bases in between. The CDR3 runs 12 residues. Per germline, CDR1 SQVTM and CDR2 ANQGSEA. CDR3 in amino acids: CSVEDVRDPQYF. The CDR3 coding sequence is TGCAGCGTTGAAGATGTTCGGGACCCACAGTATTTT.

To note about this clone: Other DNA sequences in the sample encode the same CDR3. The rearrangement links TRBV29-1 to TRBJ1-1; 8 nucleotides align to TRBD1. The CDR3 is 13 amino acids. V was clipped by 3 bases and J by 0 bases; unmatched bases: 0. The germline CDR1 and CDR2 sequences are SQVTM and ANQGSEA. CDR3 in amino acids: CSVEGQVNTEAFF. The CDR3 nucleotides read TGCAGCGTTGAGGGACAGGTGAACACTGAAGCTTTCTTT.